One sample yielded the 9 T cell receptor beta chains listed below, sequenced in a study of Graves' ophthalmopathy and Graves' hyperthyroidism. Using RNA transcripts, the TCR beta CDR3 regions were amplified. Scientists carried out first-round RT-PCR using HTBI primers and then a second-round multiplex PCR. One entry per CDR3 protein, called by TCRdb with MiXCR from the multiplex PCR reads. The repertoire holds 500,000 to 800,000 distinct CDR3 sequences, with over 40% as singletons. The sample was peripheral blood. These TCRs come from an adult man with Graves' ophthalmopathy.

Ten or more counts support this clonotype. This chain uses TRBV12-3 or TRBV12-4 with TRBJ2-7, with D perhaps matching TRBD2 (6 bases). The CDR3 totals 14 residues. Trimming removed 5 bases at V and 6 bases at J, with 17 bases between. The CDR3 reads CASSTAGHRGEQYF. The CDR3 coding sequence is TGTGCCAGCAGTACTGCGGGGCATCGCGGCGAGCAGTACTTC.

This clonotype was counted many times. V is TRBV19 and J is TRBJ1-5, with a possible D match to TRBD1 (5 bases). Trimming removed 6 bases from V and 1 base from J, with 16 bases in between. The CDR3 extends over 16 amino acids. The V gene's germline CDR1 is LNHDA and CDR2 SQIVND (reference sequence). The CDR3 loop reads CASRYLGTESNQPQHF. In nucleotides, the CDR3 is TGTGCCAGTAGATACCTAGGGACTGAGAGCAATCAGCCCCAGCATTTT.

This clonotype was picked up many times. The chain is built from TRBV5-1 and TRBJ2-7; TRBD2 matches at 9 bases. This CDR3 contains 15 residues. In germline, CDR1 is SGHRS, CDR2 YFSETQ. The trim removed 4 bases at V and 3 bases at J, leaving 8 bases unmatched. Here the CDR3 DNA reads TGCGCCAGCAGCGTAGGGACTAGCATGAGCTACGAGCAGTACTTC. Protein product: CASSVGTSMSYEQYF.

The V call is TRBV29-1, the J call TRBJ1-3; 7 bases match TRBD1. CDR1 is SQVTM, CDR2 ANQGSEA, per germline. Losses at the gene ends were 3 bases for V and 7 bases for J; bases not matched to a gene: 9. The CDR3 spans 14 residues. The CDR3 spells CSVEYRGAMNTIYF. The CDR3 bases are TGCAGCGTTGAGTACAGGGGAGCTATGAACACCATATATTTT.

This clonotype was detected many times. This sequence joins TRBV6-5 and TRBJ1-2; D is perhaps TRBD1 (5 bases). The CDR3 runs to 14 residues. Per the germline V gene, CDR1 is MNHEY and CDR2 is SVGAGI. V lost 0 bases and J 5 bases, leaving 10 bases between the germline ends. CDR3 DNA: TGTGCCAGCAGTTACTCGGGGGAGGGTTATGGCTACACCTTC. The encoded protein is CASSYSGEGYGYTF.

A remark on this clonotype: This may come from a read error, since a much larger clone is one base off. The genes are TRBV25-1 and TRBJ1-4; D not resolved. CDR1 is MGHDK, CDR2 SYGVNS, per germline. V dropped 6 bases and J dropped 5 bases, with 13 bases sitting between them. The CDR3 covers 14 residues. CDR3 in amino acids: CASRAEGGNEKLFF. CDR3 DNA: TGTGCCAGCAGAGCCGAAGGAGGGAATGAAAAACTGTTTTTT.

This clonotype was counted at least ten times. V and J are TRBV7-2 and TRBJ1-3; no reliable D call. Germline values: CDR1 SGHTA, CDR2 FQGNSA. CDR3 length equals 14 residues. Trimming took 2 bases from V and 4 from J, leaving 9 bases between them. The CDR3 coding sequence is TGTGCCAGCAGCTTATCCCCAGACGGAAACACCATATATTTT. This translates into CASSLSPDGNTIYF.

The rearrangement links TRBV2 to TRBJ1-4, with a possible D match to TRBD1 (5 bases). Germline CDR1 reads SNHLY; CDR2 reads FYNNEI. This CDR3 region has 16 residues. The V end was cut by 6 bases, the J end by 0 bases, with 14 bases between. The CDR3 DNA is TGTGCCAGCAGGGACACAGAGCCTGCAACTAATGAAAAACTGTTTTTT. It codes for CASRDTEPATNEKLFF.

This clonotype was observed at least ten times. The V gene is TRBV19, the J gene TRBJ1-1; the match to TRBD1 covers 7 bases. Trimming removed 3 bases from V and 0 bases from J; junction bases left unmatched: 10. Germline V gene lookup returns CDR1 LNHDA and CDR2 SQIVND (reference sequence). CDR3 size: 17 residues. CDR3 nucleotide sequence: TGTGCCAGTAGTATCCTCGGGACCGGGACAGTGAACACTGAAGCTTTCTTT. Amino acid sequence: CASSILGTGTVNTEAFF.